This T cell receptor (beta chain) was identified in a study of T cell responses to AZD1222 COVID-19 vaccine. In regard to this clone: Its specificity is not known.

Clones were read by immunoSEQ multiplex PCR, and TCRdb kept only the in-frame ones, dropping some. The table lists some 80,000 clones, over 75% of them singletons. Study observations and caveats: Unmutated variant regions are reportedly the target of nearly half of TCRs that are spike-specific. The number of AZD1222 recipients seropositive at baseline was only 5 to 7. Clonal diversity was possibly underestimated; the donors were predominantly white British and more often female.

Germline V gives CDR1 SGHRS, CDR2 YFSETQ. The CDR3 length is 14 residues. V dropped 2 bases and J dropped 4; count of bases not matched to a gene: 2. Sequenced here: peripheral blood, sampled on day 0 of MenACWY control vaccination. The source of this sequence is an adult in good health. The chain recombines TRBV5-1 with TRBJ1-1, with 10 bases matching TRBD1. CDR3 residues: CASSFDRGRTEAFF. The DNA for the CDR3 is TGCGCCAGCAGCTTTGACAGGGGGCGCACTGAAGCTTTCTTT.